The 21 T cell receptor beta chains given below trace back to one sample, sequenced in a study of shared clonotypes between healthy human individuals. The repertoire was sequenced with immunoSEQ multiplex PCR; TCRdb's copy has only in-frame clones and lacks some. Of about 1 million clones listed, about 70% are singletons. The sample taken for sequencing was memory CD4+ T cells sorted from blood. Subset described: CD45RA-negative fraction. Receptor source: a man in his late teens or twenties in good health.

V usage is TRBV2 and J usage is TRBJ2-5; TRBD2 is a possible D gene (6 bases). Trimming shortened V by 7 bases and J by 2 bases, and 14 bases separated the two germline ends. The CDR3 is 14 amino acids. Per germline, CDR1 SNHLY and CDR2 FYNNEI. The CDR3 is CASMPGSGQETQYF. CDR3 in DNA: TGTGCCAGCATGCCGGGTAGCGGACAAGAGACCCAGTACTTC.

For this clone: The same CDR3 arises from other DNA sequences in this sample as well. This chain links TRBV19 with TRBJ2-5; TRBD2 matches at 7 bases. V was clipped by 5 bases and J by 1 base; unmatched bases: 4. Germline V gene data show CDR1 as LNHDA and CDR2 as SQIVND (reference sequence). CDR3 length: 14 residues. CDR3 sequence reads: CASSSSGGQETQYF. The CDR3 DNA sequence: TGTGCCAGTAGTTCCTCGGGAGGCCAAGAGACCCAGTACTTC.

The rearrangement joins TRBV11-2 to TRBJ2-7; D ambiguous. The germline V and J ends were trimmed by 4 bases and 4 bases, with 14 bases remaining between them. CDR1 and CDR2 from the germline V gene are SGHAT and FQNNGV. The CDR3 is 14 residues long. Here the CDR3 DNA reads TGTGCCAGCAGCTCCCTAATAAAAGGGTACGAGCAGTACTTC. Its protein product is CASSSLIKGYEQYF. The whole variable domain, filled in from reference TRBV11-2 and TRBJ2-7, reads EAGVAQSPRYKIIEKRQSVAFWCNPISGHATLYWYQQILGQGPKLLIQFQNNGVVDDSQLPKDRFSAERLKGVDSTLKIQPAKLEDSAVYLCASSSLIKGYEQYFGPGTRLTVT.

CDR3 in amino acids: CASSEVTGSGNTIYF. The CDR3, as DNA: TGCGCCAGCAGCGAAGTCACAGGGTCTGGAAACACCATATATTTT. This rearrangement joins TRBV5-1 to TRBJ1-3; tentatively, D is TRBD1 (6 bases). Germline CDR1 reads SGHRS; CDR2 reads YFSETQ. CDR3 size: 15 residues. The V gene lost 4 bases and the J gene lost 1 base, with 12 bases spanning the gap.

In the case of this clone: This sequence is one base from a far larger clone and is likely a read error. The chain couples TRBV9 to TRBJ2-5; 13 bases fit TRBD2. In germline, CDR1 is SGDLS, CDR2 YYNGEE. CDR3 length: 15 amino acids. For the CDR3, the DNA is TGTGCCCGCAGCGTACTAGCGGGAGGGGGGGAGACCCAGTACTTC. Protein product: CARSVLAGGGETQYF.

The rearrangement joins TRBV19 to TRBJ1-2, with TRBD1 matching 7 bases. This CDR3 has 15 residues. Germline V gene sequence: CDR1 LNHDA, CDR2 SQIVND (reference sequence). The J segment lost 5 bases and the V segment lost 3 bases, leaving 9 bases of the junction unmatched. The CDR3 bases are TGTGCCAGTAGTATCCCGGGAGAGACAGGGTATGGCTACACCTTC. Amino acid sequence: CASSIPGETGYGYTF.

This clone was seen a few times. The chain's CDR3 is CASSVQGEGYEQYF. The CDR3 nucleotides read TGTGCCAGCAGCGTTCAGGGGGAGGGCTACGAGCAGTACTTC. The chain recombines TRBV9 with TRBJ2-7; D tentatively reads TRBD1 or TRBD2 (7 bases each). Trimming stripped 2 bases from V and 3 bases from J, with 12 bases between. The CDR3 length is 14 residues. Germline CDR1 is SGDLS and CDR2 is YYNGEE.

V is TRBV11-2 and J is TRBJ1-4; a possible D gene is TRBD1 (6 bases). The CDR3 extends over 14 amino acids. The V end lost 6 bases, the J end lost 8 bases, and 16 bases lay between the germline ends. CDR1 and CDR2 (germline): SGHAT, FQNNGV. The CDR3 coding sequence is TGTGCCAGCAGAACGGGGGGGCCAGGCGAAAAACTGTTTTTT. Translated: CASRTGGPGEKLFF.

The CDR3 DNA reads as TGTGCCAGCAGCTTAGATCCAGAGCCTAACTATGGCTACACCTTC. Translated: CASSLDPEPNYGYTF. The J gene is TRBJ1-2, the V gene TRBV7-2; no clear D gene. Trimming took 1 base from V and 0 from J, leaving 9 bases between them. Germline loops: CDR1 SGHTA, CDR2 FQGNSA. The CDR3 sequence is 15 residues long.

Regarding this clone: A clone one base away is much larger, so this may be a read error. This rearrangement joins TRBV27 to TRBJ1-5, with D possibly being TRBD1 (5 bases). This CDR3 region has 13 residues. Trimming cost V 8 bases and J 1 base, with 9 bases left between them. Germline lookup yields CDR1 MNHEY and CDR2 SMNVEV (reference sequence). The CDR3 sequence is CASGRDSNQPQHF. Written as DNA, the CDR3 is TGTGCCAGCGGCCGGGACAGCAATCAGCCCCAGCATTTT.

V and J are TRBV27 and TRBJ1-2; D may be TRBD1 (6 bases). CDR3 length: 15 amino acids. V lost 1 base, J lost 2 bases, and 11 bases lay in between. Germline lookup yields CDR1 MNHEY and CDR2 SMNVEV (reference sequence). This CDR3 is CASSLYPGANYGYTF. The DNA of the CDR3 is TGTGCCAGCAGTTTATATCCAGGGGCGAACTATGGCTACACCTTC.

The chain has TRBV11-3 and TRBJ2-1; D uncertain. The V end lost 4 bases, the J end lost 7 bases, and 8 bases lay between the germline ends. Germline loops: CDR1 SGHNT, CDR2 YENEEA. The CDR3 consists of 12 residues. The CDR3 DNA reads TGTGCCAGCAGCTCAGTACCGAATGAGCAGTTCTTC. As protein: CASSSVPNEQFF.

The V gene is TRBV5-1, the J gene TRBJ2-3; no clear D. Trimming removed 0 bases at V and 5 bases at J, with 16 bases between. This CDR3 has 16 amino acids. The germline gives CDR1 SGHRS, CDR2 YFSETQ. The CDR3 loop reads CASSLATASWGDTQYF. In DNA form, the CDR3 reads TGCGCCAGCAGCTTGGCTACAGCTTCTTGGGGAGATACGCAGTATTTT.

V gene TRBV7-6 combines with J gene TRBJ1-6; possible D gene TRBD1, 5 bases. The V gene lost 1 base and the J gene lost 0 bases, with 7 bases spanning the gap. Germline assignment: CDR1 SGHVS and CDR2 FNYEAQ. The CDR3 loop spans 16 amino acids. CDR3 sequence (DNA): TGTGCCAGCAGCTTAGGGGGGAGCTCCTATAATTCACCCCTCCACTTT. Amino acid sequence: CASSLGGSSYNSPLHF.

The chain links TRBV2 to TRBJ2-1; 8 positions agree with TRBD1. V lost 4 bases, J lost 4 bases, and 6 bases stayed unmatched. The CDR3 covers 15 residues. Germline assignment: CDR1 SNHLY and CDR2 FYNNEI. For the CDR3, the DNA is TGTGCCAGCAGTGTATTGGGACAGGTGTACAATGAGCAGTTCTTC. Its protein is CASSVLGQVYNEQFF.

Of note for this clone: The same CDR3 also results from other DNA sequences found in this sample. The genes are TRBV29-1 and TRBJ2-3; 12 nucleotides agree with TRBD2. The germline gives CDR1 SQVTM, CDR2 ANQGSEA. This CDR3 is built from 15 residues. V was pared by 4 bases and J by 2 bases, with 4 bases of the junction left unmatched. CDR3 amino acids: CSVVLAGGPTDTQYF. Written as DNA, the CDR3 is TGCAGCGTTGTTCTAGCGGGAGGGCCCACAGATACGCAGTATTTT.

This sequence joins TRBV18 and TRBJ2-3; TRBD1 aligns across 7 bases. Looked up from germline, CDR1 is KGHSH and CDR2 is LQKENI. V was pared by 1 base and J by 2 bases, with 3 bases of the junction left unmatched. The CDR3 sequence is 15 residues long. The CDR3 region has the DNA TGTGCCAGCTCACCACTGACAGGGTTCACAGATACGCAGTATTTT. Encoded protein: CASSPLTGFTDTQYF.

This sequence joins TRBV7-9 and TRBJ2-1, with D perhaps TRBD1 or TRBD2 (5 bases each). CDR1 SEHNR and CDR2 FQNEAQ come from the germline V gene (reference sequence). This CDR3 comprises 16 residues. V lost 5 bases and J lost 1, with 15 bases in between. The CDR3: CASSPSPGPSYNEQFF. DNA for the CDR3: TGTGCCAGCAGCCCCTCCCCGGGACCTTCCTACAATGAGCAGTTCTTC.

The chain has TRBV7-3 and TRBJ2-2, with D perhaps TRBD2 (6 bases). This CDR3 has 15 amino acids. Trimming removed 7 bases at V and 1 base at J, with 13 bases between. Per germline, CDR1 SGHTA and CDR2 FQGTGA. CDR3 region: CASTMGGMNTGELFF. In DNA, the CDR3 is TGTGCCAGCACTATGGGGGGAATGAACACCGGGGAGCTGTTTTTT.

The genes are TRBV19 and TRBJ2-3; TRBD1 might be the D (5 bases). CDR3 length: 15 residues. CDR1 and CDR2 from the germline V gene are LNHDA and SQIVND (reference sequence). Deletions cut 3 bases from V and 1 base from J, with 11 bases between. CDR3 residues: CASSILARGTDTQYF. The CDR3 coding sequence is TGTGCCAGTAGTATTTTAGCCAGGGGCACAGATACGCAGTATTTT.

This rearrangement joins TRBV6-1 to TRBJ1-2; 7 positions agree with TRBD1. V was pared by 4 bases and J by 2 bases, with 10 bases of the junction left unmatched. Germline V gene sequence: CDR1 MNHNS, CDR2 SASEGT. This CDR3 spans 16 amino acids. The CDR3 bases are TGTGCCAGCAGTGCGCAAAACAGGGGCCCGAACTATGGCTACACCTTC. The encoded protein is CASSAQNRGPNYGYTF.